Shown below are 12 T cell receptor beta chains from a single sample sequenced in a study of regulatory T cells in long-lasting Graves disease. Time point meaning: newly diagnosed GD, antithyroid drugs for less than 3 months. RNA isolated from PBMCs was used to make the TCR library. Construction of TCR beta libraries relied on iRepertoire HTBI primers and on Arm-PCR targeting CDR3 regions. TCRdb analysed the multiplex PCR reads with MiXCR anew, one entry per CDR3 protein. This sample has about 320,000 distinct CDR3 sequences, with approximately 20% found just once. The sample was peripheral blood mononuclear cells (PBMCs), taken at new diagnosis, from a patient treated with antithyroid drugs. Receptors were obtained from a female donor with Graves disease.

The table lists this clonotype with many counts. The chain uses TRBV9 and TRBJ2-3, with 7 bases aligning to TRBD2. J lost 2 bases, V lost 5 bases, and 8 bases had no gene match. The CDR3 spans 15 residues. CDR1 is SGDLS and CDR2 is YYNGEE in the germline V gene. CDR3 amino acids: CASSGLAEVTDTQYF. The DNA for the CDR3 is TGTGCCAGCAGTGGCCTAGCGGAGGTCACAGATACGCAGTATTTT.

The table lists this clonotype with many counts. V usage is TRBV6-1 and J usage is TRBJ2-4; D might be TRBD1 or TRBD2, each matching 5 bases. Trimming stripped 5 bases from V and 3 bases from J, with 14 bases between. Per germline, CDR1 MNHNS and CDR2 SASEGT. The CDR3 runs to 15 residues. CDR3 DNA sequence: TGTGCCAGCAGTCCCAGCAGGGAGAGCAAAAACATTCAGTACTTC. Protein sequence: CASSPSRESKNIQYF.

DNA for the CDR3: TGTGCCAGCAGCTTAGCACTAGCGGGAGCAGATACGCAGTATTTT. Translated: CASSLALAGADTQYF. This sequence joins TRBV7-9 and TRBJ2-3; 11 nucleotides line up with TRBD2. V was pared by 0 bases and J by 4 bases, with 0 bases of the junction left unmatched. The CDR3 is made up of 15 amino acids. Germline V gene sequence: CDR1 SEHNR, CDR2 FQNEAQ (reference sequence).

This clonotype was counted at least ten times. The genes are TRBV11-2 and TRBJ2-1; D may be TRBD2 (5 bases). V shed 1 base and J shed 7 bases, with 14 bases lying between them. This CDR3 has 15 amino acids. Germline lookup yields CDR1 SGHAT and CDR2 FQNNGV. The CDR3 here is CASSLGYQRTNEQFF. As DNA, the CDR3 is TGTGCCAGCAGCTTAGGATACCAGAGGACTAATGAGCAGTTCTTC.

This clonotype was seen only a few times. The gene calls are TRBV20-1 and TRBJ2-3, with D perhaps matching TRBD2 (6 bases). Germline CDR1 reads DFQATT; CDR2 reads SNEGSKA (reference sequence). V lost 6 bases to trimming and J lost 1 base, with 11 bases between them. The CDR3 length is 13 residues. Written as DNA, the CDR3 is TGCAGTGCGCTGACTAGGCGCACAGATACGCAGTATTTT. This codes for CSALTRRTDTQYF.

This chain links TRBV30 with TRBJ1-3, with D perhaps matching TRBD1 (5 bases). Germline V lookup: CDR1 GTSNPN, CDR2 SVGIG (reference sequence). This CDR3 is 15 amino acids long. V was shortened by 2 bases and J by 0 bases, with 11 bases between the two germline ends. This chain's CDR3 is CAWSRGRISGNTIYF. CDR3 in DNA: TGTGCCTGGAGTCGGGGCCGAATCTCTGGAAACACCATATATTTT.

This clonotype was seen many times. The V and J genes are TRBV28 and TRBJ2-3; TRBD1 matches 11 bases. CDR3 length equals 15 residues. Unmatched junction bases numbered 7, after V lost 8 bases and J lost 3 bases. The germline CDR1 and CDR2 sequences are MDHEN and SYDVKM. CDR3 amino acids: CASLERDRGTDTQYF. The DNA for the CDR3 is TGTGCCAGCCTCGAGCGGGACAGGGGGACAGATACGCAGTATTTT.

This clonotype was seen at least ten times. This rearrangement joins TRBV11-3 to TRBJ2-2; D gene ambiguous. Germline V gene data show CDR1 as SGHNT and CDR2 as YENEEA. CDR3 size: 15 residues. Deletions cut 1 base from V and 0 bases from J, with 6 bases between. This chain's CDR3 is CASSLGSTNTGELFF. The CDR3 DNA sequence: TGTGCCAGCAGCTTAGGGAGTACGAACACCGGGGAGCTGTTTTTT.

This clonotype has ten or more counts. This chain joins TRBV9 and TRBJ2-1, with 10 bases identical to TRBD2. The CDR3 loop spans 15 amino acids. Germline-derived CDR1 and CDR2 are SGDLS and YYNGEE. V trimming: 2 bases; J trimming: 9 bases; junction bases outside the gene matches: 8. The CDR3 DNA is TGTGCCAGCAGCGTTCTAGCGGGAGAGATCGGTGAGCAGTTCTTC. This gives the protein CASSVLAGEIGEQFF.

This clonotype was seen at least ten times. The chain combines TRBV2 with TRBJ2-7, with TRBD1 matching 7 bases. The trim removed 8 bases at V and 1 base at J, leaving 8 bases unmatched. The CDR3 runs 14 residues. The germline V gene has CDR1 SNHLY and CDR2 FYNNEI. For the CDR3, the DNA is TGTGCCAGCTCGACAGGGCCGCTTTCCTACGAGCAGTACTTC. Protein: CASSTGPLSYEQYF.

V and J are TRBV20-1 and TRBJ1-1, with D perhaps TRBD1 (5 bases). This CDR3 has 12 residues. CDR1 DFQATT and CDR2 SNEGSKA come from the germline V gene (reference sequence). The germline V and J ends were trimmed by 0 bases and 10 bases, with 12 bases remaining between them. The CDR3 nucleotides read TGCAGTGCTAGAGATGATGAGGGGAGAGCTTTCTTT. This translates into CSARDDEGRAFF.

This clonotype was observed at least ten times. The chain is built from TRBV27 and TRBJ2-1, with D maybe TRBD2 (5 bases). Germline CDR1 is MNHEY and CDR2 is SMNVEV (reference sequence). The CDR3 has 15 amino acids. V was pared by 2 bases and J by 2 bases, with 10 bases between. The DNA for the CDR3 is TGTGCCAGCAGTTTAGGCGGGCCCCCCTACAATGAGCAGTTCTTC. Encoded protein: CASSLGGPPYNEQFF.